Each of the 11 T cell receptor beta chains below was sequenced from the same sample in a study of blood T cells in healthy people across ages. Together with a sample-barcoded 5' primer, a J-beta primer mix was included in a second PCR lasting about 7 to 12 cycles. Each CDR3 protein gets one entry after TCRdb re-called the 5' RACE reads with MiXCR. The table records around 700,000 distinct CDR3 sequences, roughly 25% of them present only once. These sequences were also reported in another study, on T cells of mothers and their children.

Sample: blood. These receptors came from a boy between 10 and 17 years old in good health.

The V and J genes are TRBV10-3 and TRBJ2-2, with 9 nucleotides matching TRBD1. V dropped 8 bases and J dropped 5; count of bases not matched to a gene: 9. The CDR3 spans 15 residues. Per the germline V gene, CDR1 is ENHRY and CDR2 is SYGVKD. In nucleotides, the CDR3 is TGTGCCATCCAATCGGGACAGGGAGTTACCGGGGAGCTGTTTTTT. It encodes CAIQSGQGVTGELFF.

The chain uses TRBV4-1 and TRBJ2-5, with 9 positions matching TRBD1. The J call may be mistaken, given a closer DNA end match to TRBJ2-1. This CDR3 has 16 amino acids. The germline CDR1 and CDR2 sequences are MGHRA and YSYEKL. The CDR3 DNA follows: TGCGCCAGCAGCCTATACTGGGACAGGGAGTACAATGAGCAGTTCTTC. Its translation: CASSLYWDREYNEQFF.

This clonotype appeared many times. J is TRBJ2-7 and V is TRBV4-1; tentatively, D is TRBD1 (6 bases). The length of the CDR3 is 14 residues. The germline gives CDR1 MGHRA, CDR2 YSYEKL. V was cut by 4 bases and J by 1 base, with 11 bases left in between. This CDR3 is CASSLEDRSYEQYF. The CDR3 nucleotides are TGCGCCAGCAGCCTAGAGGACAGATCCTACGAGCAGTACTTC.

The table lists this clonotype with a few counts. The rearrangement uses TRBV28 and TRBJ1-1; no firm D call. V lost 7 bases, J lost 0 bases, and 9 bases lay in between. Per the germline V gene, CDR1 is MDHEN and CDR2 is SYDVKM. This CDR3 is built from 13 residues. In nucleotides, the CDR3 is TGTGCCAGCATGGTAGGCATGAACACTGAAGCTTTCTTT. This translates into CASMVGMNTEAFF.

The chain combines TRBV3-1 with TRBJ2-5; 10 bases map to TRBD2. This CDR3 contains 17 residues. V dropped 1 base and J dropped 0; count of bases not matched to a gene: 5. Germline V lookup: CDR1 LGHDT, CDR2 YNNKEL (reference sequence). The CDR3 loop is CASSQGPSGSNQETQYF. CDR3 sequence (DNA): TGTGCCAGCAGCCAAGGGCCTAGCGGGAGCAACCAAGAGACCCAGTACTTC.

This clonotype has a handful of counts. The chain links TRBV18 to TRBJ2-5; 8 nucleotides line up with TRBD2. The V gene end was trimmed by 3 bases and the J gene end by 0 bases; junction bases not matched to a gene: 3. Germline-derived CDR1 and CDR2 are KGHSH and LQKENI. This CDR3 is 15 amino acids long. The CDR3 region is CASSPVAGNQETQYF. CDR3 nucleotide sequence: TGTGCCAGCTCACCGGTAGCGGGAAACCAAGAGACCCAGTACTTC.

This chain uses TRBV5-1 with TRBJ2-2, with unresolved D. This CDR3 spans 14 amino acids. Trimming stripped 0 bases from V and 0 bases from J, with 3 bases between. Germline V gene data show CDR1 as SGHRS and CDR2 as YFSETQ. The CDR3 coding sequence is TGCGCCAGCAGCTTGGTCGCGAACACCGGGGAGCTGTTTTTT. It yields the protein CASSLVANTGELFF. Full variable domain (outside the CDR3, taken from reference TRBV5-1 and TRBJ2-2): KAGVTQTPRYLIKTRGQQVTLSCSPISGHRSVSWYQQTPGQGLQFLFEYFSETQRNKGNFPGRFSGRQFSNSRSEMNVSTLELGDSALYLCASSLVANTGELFFGEGSRLTVL.

The CDR3 loop reads CSARGLLAGGRHGDEQFF. Here the CDR3 DNA reads TGCAGTGCTAGAGGCCTCCTAGCGGGAGGGCGTCATGGAGATGAGCAGTTCTTC. The chain couples TRBV20-1 to TRBJ2-1, with 12 bases that match TRBD2. The CDR3 has 18 residues. Looked up from germline, CDR1 is DFQATT and CDR2 is SNEGSKA (reference sequence). Trimming at V came to 1 base and at J to 8 bases, leaving 15 bases not matched to a gene.

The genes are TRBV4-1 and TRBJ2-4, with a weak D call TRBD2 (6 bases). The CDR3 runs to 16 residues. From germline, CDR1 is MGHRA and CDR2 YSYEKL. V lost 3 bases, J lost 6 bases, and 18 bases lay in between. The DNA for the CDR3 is TGCGCCAGCAGCCAGGTGCTAGCGAGTGGCAGAAACATTCAGTACTTC. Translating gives CASSQVLASGRNIQYF.

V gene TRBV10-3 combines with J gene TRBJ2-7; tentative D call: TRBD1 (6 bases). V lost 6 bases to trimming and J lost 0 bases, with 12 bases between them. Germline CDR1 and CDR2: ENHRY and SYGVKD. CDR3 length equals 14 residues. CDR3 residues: CAIRPGHTSYEQYF. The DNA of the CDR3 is TGTGCCATCAGACCGGGACATACCTCCTACGAGCAGTACTTC.

The CDR3 reads CASVDWRGNEQFF. CDR3 bases: TGTGCCAGCGTCGACTGGCGGGGCAATGAGCAGTTCTTC. The chain has TRBV12-3 or TRBV12-4 and TRBJ2-1; D may be TRBD2 (6 bases). The CDR3 covers 13 residues. With 8 bases removed from V and 6 bases from J, the gap between germline ends came to 14 bases.